Listed here are 20 T cell receptor beta chains from one sample, sequenced in a study of blood T cell repertoires in COVID-19. The protocol was immunoSEQ multiplex PCR, while the TCRdb copy is restricted to in-frame clones and leaves out a portion. Of tens of thousands of clones listed, around 85% are singletons. Specimen: peripheral blood. These receptors originate from a man in his sixties or seventies with acute or convalescent COVID-19.

The V and J genes are TRBV5-4 and TRBJ2-1, with TRBD1 matching 7 bases. CDR1 is SGHNT and CDR2 is YYREEE in the germline V gene (reference sequence). V dropped 4 bases and J dropped 0; count of bases not matched to a gene: 10. The length of the CDR3 is 17 residues. The CDR3 region is CASSGTTGWGSYNEQFF. In DNA, the CDR3 is TGTGCCAGCAGCGGAACGACAGGGTGGGGCTCCTACAATGAGCAGTTCTTC.

This clone was seen once. The chain recombines TRBV6-5 with TRBJ1-2; D gene uncertain. V shed 6 bases and J shed 3 bases, with 11 bases lying between them. Germline values: CDR1 MNHEY, CDR2 SVGAGI. The CDR3 has 13 amino acids. CDR3 coding DNA: TGTGCCAGCAGGACCGTTGAGGACTATGGCTACACCTTC. Protein sequence: CASRTVEDYGYTF.

The V call is TRBV27, the J call TRBJ1-2, with no clear D. This CDR3 has 13 amino acids. V was shortened by 6 bases and J by 4 bases, with 12 bases between the two germline ends. The germline CDR1 and CDR2 sequences are MNHEY and SMNVEV (reference sequence). The CDR3 DNA is TGTGCCAGCAGCCATGGGCCTTTCTATGGCTACACCTTC. Translation gives CASSHGPFYGYTF.

The chain combines TRBV12-5 with TRBJ2-2; perhaps TRBD2 as D (6 bases). The germline gives CDR1 LGHNT, CDR2 FRNRAP. CDR3 size: 14 residues. The V end was cut by 6 bases, the J end by 1 base, with 9 bases between. CDR3 sequence reads: CASGSEGNTGELFF. The CDR3 DNA reads TGTGCTAGTGGGTCGGAGGGGAACACCGGGGAGCTGTTTTTT.

The chain has TRBV29-1 and TRBJ1-5; 10 nucleotides line up with TRBD1. V lost 6 bases, J lost 1 base, and 3 bases stayed unmatched. CDR3 size: 14 residues. Germline V gene sequence: CDR1 SQVTM, CDR2 ANQGSEA. The CDR3 here is CSVQTGGSNQPQHF. In nucleotides, the CDR3 is TGCAGCGTCCAGACAGGGGGCAGCAATCAGCCCCAGCATTTT.

The gene calls are TRBV7-6 and TRBJ2-5; D gene uncertain. V was trimmed by 5 bases and J by 5 bases, leaving 21 bases between them. In germline, CDR1 is SGHVS, CDR2 FNYEAQ. This CDR3 spans 16 amino acids. As DNA, the CDR3 is TGTGCCAGCAGCGCGGCCTCTAGGCAGCCTTGGGAGACCCAGTACTTC. Its protein is CASSAASRQPWETQYF.

The chain carries TRBV3-1 (or the pseudogene TRBV3-2) and TRBJ1-6; no definite D call. Germline V CDR1 and CDR2: LGHDT, YNNKEL (reference sequence). The CDR3 consists of 14 residues. V was cut by 5 bases and J by 9 bases, with 14 bases left in between. The CDR3 nucleotides are TGTGCCAGCAGCAACTCACAAGGGAGTTCACCCCTCCACTTT. Residues: CASSNSQGSSPLHF.

CDR3 protein: CASSYSEKLFF. In DNA, the CDR3 is TGTGCCAGCAGTTACTCTGAAAAACTGTTTTTT. The chain carries TRBV11-2 and TRBJ1-4, with unresolved D. The CDR3 extends over 11 amino acids. V lost 6 bases to trimming and J lost 7 bases, with 6 bases between them. Per the germline V gene, CDR1 is SGHAT and CDR2 is FQNNGV.

The chain has TRBV11-2 and TRBJ1-3; no firm D call. This CDR3 has 15 residues. The germline V gene has CDR1 SGHAT and CDR2 FQNNGV. The ends were cut back, 0 bases at V and 3 bases at J, with 9 bases in the middle. In DNA form, the CDR3 reads TGTGCCAGCAGCTTAGATTCCAGTCGTGGAAACACCATATATTTT. The encoded protein is CASSLDSSRGNTIYF.

The chain uses TRBV7-3 and TRBJ2-2, with 10 bases matching TRBD1. With 5 bases clipped from V and 4 bases from J, the junction kept 1 base outside the gene matches. The germline V gene has CDR1 SGHTA and CDR2 FQGTGA. This CDR3 spans 14 amino acids. In DNA, the CDR3 is TGTGCCAGCAGCCGGGACAGGGGCACCGGGGAGCTGTTTTTT. Encoded protein: CASSRDRGTGELFF.

The chain is built from TRBV30 and TRBJ2-2, with D hard to call. CDR3 length: 13 residues. The V end was cut by 0 bases, the J end by 6 bases, with 8 bases between. Germline CDR1 reads GTSNPN; CDR2 reads SVGIG (reference sequence). The CDR3 region is CAWSVRVSGELFF. The CDR3 DNA reads TGTGCCTGGAGTGTGAGAGTTTCCGGGGAGCTGTTTTTT.

V gene TRBV18 combines with J gene TRBJ1-1; D unclear. The germline V gene has CDR1 KGHSH and CDR2 LQKENI. The germline V and J ends were trimmed by 3 bases and 3 bases, with 8 bases remaining between them. This CDR3 is 13 amino acids long. The CDR3 sequence is CASSPSSDTEAFF. CDR3 nucleotide sequence: TGTGCCAGCTCACCCTCGAGCGACACTGAAGCTTTCTTT.

The chain combines TRBV5-1 with TRBJ2-1; TRBD1 aligns across 8 bases. With V trimmed by 2 bases and J by 7 bases, 5 bases remained unmatched. This CDR3 comprises 14 residues. The germline V gene encodes CDR1 SGHRS and CDR2 YFSETQ. The DNA of the CDR3 is TGCGCCAGCAGCTTCGGACAGGGAGTGAATGAGCAGTTCTTC. As protein: CASSFGQGVNEQFF.

The genes are TRBV13 and TRBJ1-2; the match to TRBD1 covers 7 bases. The germline gives CDR1 PRHDT, CDR2 FYEKMQ (reference sequence). This CDR3 region has 17 residues. V shed 5 bases, J shed 5 bases, and the junction held 17 bases outside the gene matches. The CDR3 nucleotides read TGTGCCAGCAGCCCAATTAGGGACAGCGAGTCTGGATATGGCTACACCTTC. It translates to CASSPIRDSESGYGYTF.

The rearrangement links TRBV2 to TRBJ2-5; D perhaps matches TRBD1 (6 bases). CDR3 length: 14 amino acids. Germline CDR1 SNHLY, CDR2 FYNNEI. With 10 bases removed from V and 6 bases from J, the gap between germline ends came to 21 bases. CDR3 sequence reads: CATAPGTTFQTQYF. DNA of the CDR3: TGTGCCACCGCACCCGGGACAACATTCCAGACCCAGTACTTC.

The chain has TRBV3-1 (or the pseudogene TRBV3-2) and TRBJ2-7; 9 bases map to TRBD2. Germline V gene sequence: CDR1 LGHDT, CDR2 YNNKEL (reference sequence). The junction had 7 bases not matched to a gene; V was cut back by 4 bases and J by 3 bases. The length of the CDR3 is 15 residues. This CDR3 reads CASSRGASGDYEQYF. DNA for the CDR3: TGTGCCAGCAGCCGCGGCGCTAGCGGGGACTACGAGCAGTACTTC.

The rearrangement links TRBV4-2 to TRBJ1-1, with a tentative D call TRBD1 (5 bases). The CDR3 consists of 15 residues. The V end was cut by 3 bases, the J end by 8 bases, with 19 bases between. Germline V gives CDR1 LGHNA, CDR2 YNFKEQ. The CDR3 nucleotides read TGTGCCAGCAGCCAGGATGCCCGGGACTCCTTAGAAGCTTTCTTT. This sequence encodes CASSQDARDSLEAFF.

This clone showed up just a few times. This chain links TRBV4-1 with TRBJ1-5; TRBD1 matches 7 bases. J lost 2 bases, V lost 4 bases, and 11 bases had no gene match. The V gene's germline CDR1 is MGHRA and CDR2 YSYEKL. The CDR3 has 17 amino acids. The CDR3 region has the DNA TGCGCCAGCAGCCGGGTCGAAGGGGGGACAGGCAATCAGCCCCAGCATTTT. This gives the protein CASSRVEGGTGNQPQHF.

This chain links TRBV25-1 with TRBJ2-5; the match to TRBD1 covers 9 bases. Germline-derived CDR1 and CDR2 are MGHDK and SYGVNS. CDR3 size: 16 residues. The junction had 3 bases not matched to a gene; V was cut back by 1 base and J by 0 bases. The CDR3, as DNA: TGTGCCAGCAGTGAATCAGGGACAGGGTACCAAGAGACCCAGTACTTC. As protein: CASSESGTGYQETQYF.

This chain links TRBV29-1 with TRBJ1-1, with D possibly matching TRBD1 (6 bases). Per the germline V gene, CDR1 is SQVTM and CDR2 is ANQGSEA. This CDR3 has 14 amino acids. Trimming stripped 7 bases from V and 5 bases from J, with 20 bases between. In nucleotides, the CDR3 is TGCAGCGCGGACTTAGGGGGGGGCGGGACTGAAGCTTTCTTT. It yields the protein CSADLGGGGTEAFF.